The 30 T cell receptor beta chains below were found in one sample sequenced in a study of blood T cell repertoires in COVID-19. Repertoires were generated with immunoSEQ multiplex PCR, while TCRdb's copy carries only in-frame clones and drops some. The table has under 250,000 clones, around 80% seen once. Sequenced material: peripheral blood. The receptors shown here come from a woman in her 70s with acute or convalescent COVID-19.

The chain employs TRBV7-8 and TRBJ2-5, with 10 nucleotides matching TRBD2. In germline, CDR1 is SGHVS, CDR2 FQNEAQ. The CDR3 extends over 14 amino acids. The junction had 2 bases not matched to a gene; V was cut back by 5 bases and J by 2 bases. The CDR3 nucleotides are TGTGCCAGCAGCCGGACTAGCGGACAAGAGACCCAGTACTTC. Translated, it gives CASSRTSGQETQYF.

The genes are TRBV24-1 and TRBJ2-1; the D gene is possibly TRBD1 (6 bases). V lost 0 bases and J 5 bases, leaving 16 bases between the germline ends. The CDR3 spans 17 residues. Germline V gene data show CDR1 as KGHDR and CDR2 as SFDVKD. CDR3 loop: CATSDLGVGTGNNEQFF. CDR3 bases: TGTGCCACCAGTGATTTGGGTGTGGGTACAGGGAACAATGAGCAGTTCTTC.

CDR3 nucleotides: TGTGCCAGCAGCCCCTGGGGGGGGAGCACTGAAGCTTTCTTT. Encoded protein: CASSPWGGSTEAFF. V and J are TRBV7-6 and TRBJ1-1, with D possibly being TRBD1 (5 bases). The V gene lost 5 bases and the J gene lost 4 bases, with 14 bases spanning the gap. Germline assignment: CDR1 SGHVS and CDR2 FNYEAQ. The CDR3 contains 14 residues.

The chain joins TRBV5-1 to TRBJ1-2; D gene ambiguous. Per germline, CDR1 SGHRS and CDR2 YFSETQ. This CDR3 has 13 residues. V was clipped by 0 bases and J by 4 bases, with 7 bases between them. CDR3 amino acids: CASSLGHLYGYTF. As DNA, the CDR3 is TGCGCCAGCAGCTTGGGACACCTCTATGGCTACACCTTC. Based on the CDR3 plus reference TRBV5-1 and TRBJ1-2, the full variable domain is KAGVTQTPRYLIKTRGQQVTLSCSPISGHRSVSWYQQTPGQGLQFLFEYFSETQRNKGNFPGRFSGRQFSNSRSEMNVSTLELGDSALYLCASSLGHLYGYTFGSGTRLTVV.

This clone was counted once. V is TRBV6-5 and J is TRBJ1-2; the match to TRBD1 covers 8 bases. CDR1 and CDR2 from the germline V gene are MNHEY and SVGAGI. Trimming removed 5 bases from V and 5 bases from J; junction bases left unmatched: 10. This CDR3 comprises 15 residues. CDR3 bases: TGTGCCAGCAGTCTGACAGGGGAAGAGGGGTATGGCTACACCTTC. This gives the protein CASSLTGEEGYGYTF.

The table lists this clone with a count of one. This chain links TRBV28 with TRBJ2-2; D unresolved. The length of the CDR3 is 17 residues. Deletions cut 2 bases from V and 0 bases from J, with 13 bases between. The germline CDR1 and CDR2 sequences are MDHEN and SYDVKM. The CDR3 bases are TGTGCCAGCAGTTTAACAGCACTCTCCTCGAACACCGGGGAGCTGTTTTTT. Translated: CASSLTALSSNTGELFF.

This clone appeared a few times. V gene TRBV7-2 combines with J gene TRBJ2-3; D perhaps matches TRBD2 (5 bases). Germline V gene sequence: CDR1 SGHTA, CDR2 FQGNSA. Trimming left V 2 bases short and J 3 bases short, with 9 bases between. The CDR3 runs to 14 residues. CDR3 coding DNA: TGTGCCAGCAGCTTACGGACTGGGACAGATACGCAGTATTTT. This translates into CASSLRTGTDTQYF.

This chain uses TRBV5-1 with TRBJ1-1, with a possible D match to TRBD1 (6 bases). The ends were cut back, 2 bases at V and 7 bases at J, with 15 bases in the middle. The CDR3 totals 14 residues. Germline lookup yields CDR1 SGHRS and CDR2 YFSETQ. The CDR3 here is CASSFYREGGEAFF. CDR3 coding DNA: TGCGCCAGCAGCTTTTACAGGGAAGGGGGTGAAGCTTTCTTT.

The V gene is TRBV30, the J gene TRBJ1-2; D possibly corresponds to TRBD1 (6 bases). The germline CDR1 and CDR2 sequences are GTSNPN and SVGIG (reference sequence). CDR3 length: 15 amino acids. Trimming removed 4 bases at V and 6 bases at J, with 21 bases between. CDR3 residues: CAWNDPGGGDNGYTF. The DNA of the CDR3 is TGTGCCTGGAATGATCCGGGGGGCGGTGATAATGGCTACACCTTC.

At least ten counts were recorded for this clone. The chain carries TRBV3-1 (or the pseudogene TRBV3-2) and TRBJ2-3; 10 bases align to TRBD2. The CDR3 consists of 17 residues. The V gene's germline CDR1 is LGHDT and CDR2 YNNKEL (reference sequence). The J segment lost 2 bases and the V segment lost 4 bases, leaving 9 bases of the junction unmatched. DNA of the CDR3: TGTGCCAGCAGCCCTTTACCGGGACTAGCGAACACAGATACGCAGTATTTT. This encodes CASSPLPGLANTDTQYF.

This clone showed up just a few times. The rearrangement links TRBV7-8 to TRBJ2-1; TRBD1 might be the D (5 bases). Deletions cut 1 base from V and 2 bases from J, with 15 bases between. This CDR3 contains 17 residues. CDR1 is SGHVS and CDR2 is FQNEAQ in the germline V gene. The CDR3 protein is CASSLVTQGFAYNEQFF. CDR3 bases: TGTGCCAGCAGCTTAGTAACGCAGGGATTTGCCTACAATGAGCAGTTCTTC.

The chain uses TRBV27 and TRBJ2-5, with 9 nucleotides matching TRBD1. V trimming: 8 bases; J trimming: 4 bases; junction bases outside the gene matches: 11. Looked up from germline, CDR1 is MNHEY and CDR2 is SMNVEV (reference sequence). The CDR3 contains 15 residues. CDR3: CASSFTGGKPETQYF. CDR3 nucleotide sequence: TGTGCCAGCTCTTTCACAGGGGGCAAACCAGAGACCCAGTACTTC.

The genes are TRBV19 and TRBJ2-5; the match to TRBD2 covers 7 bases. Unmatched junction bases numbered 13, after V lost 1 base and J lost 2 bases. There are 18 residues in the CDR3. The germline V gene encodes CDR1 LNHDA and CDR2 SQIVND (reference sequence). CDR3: CASSIVKRENGGQETQYF. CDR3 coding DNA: TGTGCCAGTAGTATAGTGAAGAGGGAAAACGGGGGGCAAGAGACCCAGTACTTC.

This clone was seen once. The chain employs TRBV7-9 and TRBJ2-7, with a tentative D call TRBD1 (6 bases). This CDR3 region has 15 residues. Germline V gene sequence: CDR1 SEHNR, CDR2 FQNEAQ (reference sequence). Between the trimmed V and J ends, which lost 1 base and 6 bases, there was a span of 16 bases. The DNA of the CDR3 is TGTGCCAGCAGCTTAGGAGACAGGTCCGGGGCCGAGCAGTACTTC. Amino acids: CASSLGDRSGAEQYF.

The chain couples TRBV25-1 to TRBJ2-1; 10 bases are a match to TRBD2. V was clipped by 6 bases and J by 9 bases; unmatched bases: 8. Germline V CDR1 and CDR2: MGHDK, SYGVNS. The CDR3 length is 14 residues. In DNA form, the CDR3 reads TGTGCCAGCAGAGCGGGGGGGCCCTCGCGTGAGCAGTTCTTC. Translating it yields CASRAGGPSREQFF.

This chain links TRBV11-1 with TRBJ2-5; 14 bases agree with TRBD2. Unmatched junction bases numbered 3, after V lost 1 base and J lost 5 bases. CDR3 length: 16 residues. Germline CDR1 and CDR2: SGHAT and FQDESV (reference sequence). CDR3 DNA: TGTGCCAGCAGCTTAGGACTAGCGGGGGGGCAGGAGACCCAGTACTTC. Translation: CASSLGLAGGQETQYF.

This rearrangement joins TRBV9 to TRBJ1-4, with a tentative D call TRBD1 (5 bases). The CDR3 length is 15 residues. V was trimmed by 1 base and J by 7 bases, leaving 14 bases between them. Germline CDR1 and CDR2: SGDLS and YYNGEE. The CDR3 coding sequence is TGTGCCAGCAGCGTAAATATAGGACAAGGTGAAAAACTGTTTTTT. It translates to CASSVNIGQGEKLFF.

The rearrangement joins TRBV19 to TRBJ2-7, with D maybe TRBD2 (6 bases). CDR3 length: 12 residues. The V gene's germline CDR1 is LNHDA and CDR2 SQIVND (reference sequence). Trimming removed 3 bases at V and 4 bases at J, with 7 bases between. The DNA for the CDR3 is TGTGCCAGTAGTATCGGGGGATACGAGCAGTACTTC. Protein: CASSIGGYEQYF.

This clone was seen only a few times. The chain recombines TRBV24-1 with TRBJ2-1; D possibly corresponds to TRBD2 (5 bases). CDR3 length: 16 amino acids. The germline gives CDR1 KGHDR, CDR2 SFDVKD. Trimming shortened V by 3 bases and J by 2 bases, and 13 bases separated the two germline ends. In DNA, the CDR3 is TGTGCCACCAGTGATGCGGTACTAGACCCCTACAATGAGCAGTTCTTC. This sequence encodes CATSDAVLDPYNEQFF.

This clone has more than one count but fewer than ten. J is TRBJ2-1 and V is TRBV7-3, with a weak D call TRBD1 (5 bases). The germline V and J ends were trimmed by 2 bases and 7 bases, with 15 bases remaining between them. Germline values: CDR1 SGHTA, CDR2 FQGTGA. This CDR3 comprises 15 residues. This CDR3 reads CASSLGQGPRNEQFF. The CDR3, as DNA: TGTGCCAGCAGCTTAGGGCAGGGTCCCCGGAATGAGCAGTTCTTC.

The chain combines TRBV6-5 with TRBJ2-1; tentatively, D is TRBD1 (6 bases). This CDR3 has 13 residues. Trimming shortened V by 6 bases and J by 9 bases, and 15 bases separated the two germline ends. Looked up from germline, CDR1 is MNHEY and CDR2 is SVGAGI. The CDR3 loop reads CASRQGGTFEQFF. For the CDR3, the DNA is TGTGCCAGCAGACAGGGCGGAACTTTTGAGCAGTTCTTC.

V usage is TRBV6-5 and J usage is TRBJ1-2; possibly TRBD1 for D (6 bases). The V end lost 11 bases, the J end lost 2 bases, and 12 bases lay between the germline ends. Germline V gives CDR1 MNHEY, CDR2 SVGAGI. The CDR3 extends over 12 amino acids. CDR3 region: CAGFGQNYGYTF. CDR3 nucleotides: TGTGCCGGATTTGGACAGAACTATGGCTACACCTTC.

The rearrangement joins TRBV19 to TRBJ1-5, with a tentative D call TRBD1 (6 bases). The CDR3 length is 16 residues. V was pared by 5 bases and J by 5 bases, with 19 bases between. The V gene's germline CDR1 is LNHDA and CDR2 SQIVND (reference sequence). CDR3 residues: CASSSMDSHSDQPQHF. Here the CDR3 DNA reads TGTGCCAGTAGTTCCATGGACAGCCACAGCGATCAGCCCCAGCATTTT.

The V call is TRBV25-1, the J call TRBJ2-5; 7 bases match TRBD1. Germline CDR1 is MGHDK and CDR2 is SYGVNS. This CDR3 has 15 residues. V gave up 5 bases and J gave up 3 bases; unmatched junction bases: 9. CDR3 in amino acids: CASSFRAGTEETQYF. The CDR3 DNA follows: TGTGCCAGCAGTTTTAGGGCCGGGACAGAAGAGACCCAGTACTTC. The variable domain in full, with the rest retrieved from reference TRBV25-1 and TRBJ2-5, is EADIYQTPRYLVIGTGKKITLECSQTMGHDKMYWYQQDPGMELHLIHYSYGVNSTEKGDLSSESTVSRIRTEHFPLTLESARPSHTSQYLCASSFRAGTEETQYFGPGTRLLVL.

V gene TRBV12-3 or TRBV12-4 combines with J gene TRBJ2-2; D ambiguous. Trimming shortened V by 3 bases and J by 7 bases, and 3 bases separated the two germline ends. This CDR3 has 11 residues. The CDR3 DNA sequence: TGTGCCAGCAGTTTCGTCGGGGAGCTGTTTTTT. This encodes CASSFVGELFF.

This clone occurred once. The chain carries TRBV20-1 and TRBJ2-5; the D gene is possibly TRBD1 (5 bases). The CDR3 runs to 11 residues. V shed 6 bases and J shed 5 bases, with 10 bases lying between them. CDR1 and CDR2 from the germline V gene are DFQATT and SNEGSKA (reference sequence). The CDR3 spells CSAGLQETQYF. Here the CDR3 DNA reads TGCAGTGCGGGGCTCCAGGAGACCCAGTACTTC.

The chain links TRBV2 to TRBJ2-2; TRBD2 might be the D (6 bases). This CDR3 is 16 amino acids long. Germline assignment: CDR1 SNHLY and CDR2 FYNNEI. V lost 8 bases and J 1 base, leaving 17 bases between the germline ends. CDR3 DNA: TGTGCCAGCTTGCCCCAGGGACTCGGGAACACCGGGGAGCTGTTTTTT. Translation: CASLPQGLGNTGELFF.

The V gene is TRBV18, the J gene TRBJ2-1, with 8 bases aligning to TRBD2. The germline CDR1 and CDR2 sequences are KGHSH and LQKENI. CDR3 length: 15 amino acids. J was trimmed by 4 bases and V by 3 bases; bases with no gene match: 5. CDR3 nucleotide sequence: TGTGCCAGCTCACCGGGACTAGTGGGATACAATGAGCAGTTCTTC. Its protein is CASSPGLVGYNEQFF.

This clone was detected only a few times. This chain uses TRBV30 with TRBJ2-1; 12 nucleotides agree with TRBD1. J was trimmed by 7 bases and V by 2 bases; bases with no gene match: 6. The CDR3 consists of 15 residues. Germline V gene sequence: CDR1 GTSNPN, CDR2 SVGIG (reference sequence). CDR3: CAWSTGQGAKNEQFF. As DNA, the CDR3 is TGTGCCTGGAGTACGGGACAGGGGGCGAAAAATGAGCAGTTCTTC.

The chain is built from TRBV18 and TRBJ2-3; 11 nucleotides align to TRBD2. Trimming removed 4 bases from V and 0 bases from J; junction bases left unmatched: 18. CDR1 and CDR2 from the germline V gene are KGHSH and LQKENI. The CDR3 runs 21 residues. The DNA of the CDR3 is TGTGCCAGCTCACTGACCTACCCCCGGGCTAGCGGGGGGTCTAGCACAGATACGCAGTATTTT. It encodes CASSLTYPRASGGSSTDTQYF.